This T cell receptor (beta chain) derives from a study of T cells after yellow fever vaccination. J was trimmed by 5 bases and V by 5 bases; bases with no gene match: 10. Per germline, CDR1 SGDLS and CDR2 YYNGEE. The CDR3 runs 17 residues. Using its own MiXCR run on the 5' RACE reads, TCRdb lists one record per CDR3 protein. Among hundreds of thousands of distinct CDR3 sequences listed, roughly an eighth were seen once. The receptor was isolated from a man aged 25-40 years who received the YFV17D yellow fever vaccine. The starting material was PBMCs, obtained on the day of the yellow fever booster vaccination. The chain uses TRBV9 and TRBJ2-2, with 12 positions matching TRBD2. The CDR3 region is CASRPGGLAGFTGELFF. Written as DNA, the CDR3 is TGTGCCAGCAGGCCCGGGGGACTAGCGGGTTTTACCGGGGAGCTGTTTTTT.